This TCR beta chain appears in the sequencing data of a study of cytomegalovirus exposure and HLA in healthy donors. Study-level points and caveats: TCR beta V- and J-gene trimming, according to a later analysis, was linked to a missense DCLRE1C variant. The authors considered a cluster of highly shared sequence variants likely to be a sequencing artifact. The productive fraction for most TCR beta V segments was about 87% or about 30% in an earlier analysis.

This clone was detected only once. Its antigen is undetermined. The PCR used 60 Vbeta and 13 Jbeta primers. Assay: immunoSEQ multiplex PCR; the TCRdb copy retains only in-frame clones and omits some. The sample consists of about 90,000 clones, roughly 58% of them appearing once. The TCR was taken from a woman in her thirties in good health and CMV-seropositive. The specimen was PBMCs.

The CDR3 here is CAISESEREEQYF. The CDR3 nucleotides are TGTGCCATCAGTGAGTCGGAACGGGAGGAGCAGTACTTC. This sequence joins TRBV10-3 and TRBJ2-7, with D possibly TRBD2 on 6 matching bases. The CDR3 has 13 residues. Germline CDR1 ENHRY, CDR2 SYGVKD. Trimming took 0 bases from V and 7 from J, leaving 10 bases between them.